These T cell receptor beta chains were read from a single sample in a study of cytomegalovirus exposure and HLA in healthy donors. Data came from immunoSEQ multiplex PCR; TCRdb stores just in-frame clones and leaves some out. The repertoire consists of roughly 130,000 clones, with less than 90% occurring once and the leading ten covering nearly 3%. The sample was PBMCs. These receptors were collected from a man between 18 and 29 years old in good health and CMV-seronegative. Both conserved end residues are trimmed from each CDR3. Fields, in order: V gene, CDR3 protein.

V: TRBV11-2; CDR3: ASRPLQGARQKLF
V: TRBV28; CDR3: ASSPGGADTQY
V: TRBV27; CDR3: ASSVTGANSPLH
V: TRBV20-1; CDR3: SATRATEAF
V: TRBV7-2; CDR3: ASSEGLRETQY
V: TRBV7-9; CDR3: ASRSTGDNQPQH
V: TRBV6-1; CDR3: ASSEAGTTRVEQY
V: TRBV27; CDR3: ASSFSTGELF
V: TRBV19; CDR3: ASTGVGSLRGYT
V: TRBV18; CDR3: ASSPQAPPGAF
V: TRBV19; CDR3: ASSILTAVYGYT
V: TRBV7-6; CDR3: ASSQAPLNNEQF
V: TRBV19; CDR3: ASSISGWAYEQY
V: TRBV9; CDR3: ASSVGGGAPETQY
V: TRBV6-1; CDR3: ASSGGEGSYNEQF
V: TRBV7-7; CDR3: ASSPSGSQYTQY
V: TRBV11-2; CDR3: ASSLEGGGEAF
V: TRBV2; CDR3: ASTSRGASGSYEQY
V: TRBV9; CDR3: ASSGRGGRRFETQY
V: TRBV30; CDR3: AWSLGGVNEKLF
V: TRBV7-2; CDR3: ASSFDGGVPYGYT
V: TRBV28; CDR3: ASRTAGTSGDTQY
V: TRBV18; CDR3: ASSPDRPPNEKLF
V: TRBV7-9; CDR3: ASSHGGPGDTQY
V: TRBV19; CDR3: ASSPGQGYTEAF
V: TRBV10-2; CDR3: ASSGGDHKASESQH
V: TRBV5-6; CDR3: ASSLPGGTKNIQY
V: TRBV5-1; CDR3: ASSYPGEETQY
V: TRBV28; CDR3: ASSLRGTEAF
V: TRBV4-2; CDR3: ASSRPGQDTGELF
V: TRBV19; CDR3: ASSLSGRAAAQY
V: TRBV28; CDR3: ASRGRRNYGYT
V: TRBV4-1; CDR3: ASSQDRQEFNSPLH
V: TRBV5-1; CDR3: ASSPPGQGWTEAF
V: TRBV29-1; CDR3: SVGTNVPRDRVYGYT
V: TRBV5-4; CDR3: ASSLGDHYPYEQY
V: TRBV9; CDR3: ASSVGGTQDNYGYT
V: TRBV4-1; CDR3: ASSHPAQRGRTDTQY
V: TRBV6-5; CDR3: ASSYPKTSGSNEQF
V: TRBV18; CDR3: ASSPPNPGQSYGYT
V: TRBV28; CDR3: ASSFKGLVPVEQY
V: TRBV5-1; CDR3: ASAQGVTGFGDTQY
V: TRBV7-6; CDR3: ASSPTGGVRGYT
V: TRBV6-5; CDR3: ASSYSRTGGTGELF
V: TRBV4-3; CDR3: ASSQGTGEPYEQY
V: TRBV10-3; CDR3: AIDRAGGALDGYT
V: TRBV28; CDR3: ASSLGGSGANVLT
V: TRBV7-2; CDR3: ASRRASTDTQY
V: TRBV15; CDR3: ATSRDEVANGYT
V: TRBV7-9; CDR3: ASTPQGNTDTQY